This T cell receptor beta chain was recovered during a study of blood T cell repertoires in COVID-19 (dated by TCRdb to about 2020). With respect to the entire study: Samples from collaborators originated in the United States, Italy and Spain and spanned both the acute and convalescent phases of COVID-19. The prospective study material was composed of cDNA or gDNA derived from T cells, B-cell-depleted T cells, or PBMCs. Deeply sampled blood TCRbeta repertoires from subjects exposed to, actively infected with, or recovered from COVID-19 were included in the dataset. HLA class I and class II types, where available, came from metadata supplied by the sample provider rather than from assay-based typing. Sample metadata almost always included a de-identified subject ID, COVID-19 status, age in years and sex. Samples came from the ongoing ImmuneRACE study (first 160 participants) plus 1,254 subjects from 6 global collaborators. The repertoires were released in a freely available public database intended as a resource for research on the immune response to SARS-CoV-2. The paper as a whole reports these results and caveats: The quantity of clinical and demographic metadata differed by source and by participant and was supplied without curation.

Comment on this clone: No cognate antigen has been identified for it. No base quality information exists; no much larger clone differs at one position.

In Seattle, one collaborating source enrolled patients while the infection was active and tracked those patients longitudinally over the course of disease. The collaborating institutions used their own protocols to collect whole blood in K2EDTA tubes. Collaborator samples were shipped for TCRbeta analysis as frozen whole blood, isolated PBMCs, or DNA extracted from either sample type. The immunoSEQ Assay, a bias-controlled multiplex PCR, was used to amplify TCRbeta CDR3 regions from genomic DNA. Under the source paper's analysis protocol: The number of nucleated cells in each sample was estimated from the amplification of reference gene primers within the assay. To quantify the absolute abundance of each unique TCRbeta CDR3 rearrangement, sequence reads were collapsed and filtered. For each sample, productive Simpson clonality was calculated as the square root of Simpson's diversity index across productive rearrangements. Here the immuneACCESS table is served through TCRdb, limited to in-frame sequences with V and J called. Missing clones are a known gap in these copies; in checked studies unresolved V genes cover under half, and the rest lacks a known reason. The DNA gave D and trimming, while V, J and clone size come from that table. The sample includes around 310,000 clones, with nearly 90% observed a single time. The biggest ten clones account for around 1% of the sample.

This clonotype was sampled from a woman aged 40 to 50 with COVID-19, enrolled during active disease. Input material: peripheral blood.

The CDR3 here reads CASSLYRGNEQFF. The base sequence is TGTGCCAGCAGCTTATACCGGGGAAATGAGCAGTTCTTC. This chain joins TRBV7-2 to TRBJ2-1; TRBD2 is possibly the D segment (5 matching bases). Deletion took 2 bases off V and 7 bases off J, with a span of 9 bases between the germline ends. CDR1 is given as SGHTA and CDR2 as FQGNSA, both from the germline V gene. Spanning cysteine to phenylalanine, the CDR3 consists of 13 amino acids. Only the CDR3 part of the read is kept: 39 bases, read in frame from the first base.